Presented here are 18 T cell receptor beta chains from one specimen sequenced in a study of blood T cells in healthy people across ages (dated by TCRdb to between 2015 and 2016). Library prep was done by 5' RACE. The data were produced on an Illumina HiSeq 2500. A second PCR of roughly 7 to 11 cycles was performed with a sample-barcoded 5' primer and a J-beta primer mix. TCRdb reworked the public reads: Q25 trimming with fastp, MiXCR clone assembly, productive beta chains retained. CDR3 protein sequences are deduplicated, and each keeps its most common genes and DNA. This sample is represented by 450,000 to 700,000 distinct CDR3 sequences; 27% of them were singletons. Around 20% of the sample is held by the ten biggest clonotypes. Specimen: blood. These receptors came from a woman in her seventies in good health.

V and J are TRBV20-1 and TRBJ2-2, with unresolved D. In germline, CDR1 is DFQATT, CDR2 SNEGSKA (reference sequence). The CDR3 is 14 residues long. V gave up 1 base and J gave up 3 bases, with 9 bases separating them. The CDR3 DNA is TGCAGTGCTAGAGGCATTAAGTACACCGGGGAGCTGTTTTTT. Protein product: CSARGIKYTGELFF.

CDR3 coding DNA: TGTGCCAGCAGTGGGAACGGCCCCTCCCCTTACGAGCAGTACTTC. Translation: CASSGNGPSPYEQYF. V usage is TRBV7-2 and J usage is TRBJ2-7; D unclear. The CDR3 is 15 residues long. V gave up 6 bases and J gave up 4 bases, with 19 bases separating them. CDR1 is SGHTA, CDR2 FQGNSA, per germline.

The chain links TRBV12-3 or TRBV12-4 to TRBJ2-7; 9 bases line up with TRBD1. V was clipped by 3 bases and J by 3 bases; unmatched bases: 6. The CDR3 has 15 amino acids. The CDR3 is CASSFSGTGFYEQYF. DNA of the CDR3: TGTGCCAGCAGTTTCTCCGGGACAGGGTTCTACGAGCAGTACTTC.

This rearrangement joins TRBV29-1 to TRBJ2-1; 9 bases map to TRBD2. The ends lost 7 bases at V and 4 bases at J; junction bases unmatched: 14. Germline V gene lookup returns CDR1 SQVTM and CDR2 ANQGSEA. CDR3 length: 16 amino acids. The CDR3 nucleotides are TGCAGCGCCCTGCCCCCGGCTAGCGGGGTATACAATGAGCAGTTCTTC. Its protein is CSALPPASGVYNEQFF.

The table lists this clonotype with a few counts. The gene calls are TRBV9 and TRBJ2-5; 7 nucleotides line up with TRBD1. The CDR3 consists of 14 residues. J gave up 2 bases and V 0 bases, and 1 base lay outside the gene matches. Germline V CDR1 and CDR2: SGDLS, YYNGEE. The CDR3 nucleotides read TGTGCCAGCAGCGTAGGGGGACAGCAAGAGACCCAGTACTTC. Encoded protein: CASSVGGQQETQYF.

This clonotype was picked up a small number of times. CDR3 protein: CASREQIPGGYTF. The CDR3 DNA sequence: TGTGCCAGCCGAGAACAGATCCCGGGCGGCTACACCTTC. This chain uses TRBV18 with TRBJ1-2; no reliable D call. With 8 bases removed from V and 8 bases from J, the gap between germline ends came to 18 bases. Germline V gene sequence: CDR1 KGHSH, CDR2 LQKENI. The CDR3 consists of 13 residues.

The rearrangement joins TRBV20-1 to TRBJ1-4; TRBD1 might be the D (5 bases). Germline values: CDR1 DFQATT, CDR2 SNEGSKA (reference sequence). Deletions cut 0 bases from V and 7 bases from J, with 21 bases between. This CDR3 has 17 residues. CDR3 nucleotides: TGCAGTGCTAGAGAGGGCAGGGACTACTTCGGGGTTGAAAAACTGTTTTTT. Amino acid sequence: CSAREGRDYFGVEKLFF.

This clonotype was seen more than once but under ten times. This chain's CDR3 is CASSRGQGNNQPQHF. CDR3 sequence (DNA): TGTGCCAGCAGCCGAGGACAGGGGAATAATCAGCCCCAGCATTTT. This rearrangement joins TRBV7-2 to TRBJ1-5, with 9 bases lining up with TRBD1. Per germline, CDR1 SGHTA and CDR2 FQGNSA. The V gene end was trimmed by 5 bases and the J gene end by 4 bases; junction bases not matched to a gene: 6. CDR3 length: 15 residues.

The chain employs TRBV6-6 and TRBJ1-6; D is ambiguous. The V end was cut by 10 bases, the J end by 0 bases, with 16 bases between. The CDR3 has 16 amino acids. The germline CDR1 and CDR2 sequences are MNHNY and SVGAGI (reference sequence). CDR3 bases: TGTGCCATACGGAATGCTGGGTCCTCCTATAATTCACCCCTCCACTTT. This codes for CAIRNAGSSYNSPLHF.

In its sample, this clonotype was seen a few times. The rearrangement links TRBV3-1 to TRBJ2-2, with D hard to call. Per germline, CDR1 LGHDT and CDR2 YNNKEL (reference sequence). The length of the CDR3 is 12 residues. Trimming left V 8 bases short and J 7 bases short, with 11 bases between. For the CDR3, the DNA is TGTGCCAGCCTATCTGAAGGCGGGGAGCTGTTTTTT. Residues: CASLSEGGELFF.

The rearrangement uses TRBV9 and TRBJ2-3, with TRBD2 identical over 13 bases. Germline V gives CDR1 SGDLS, CDR2 YYNGEE. Losses at the gene ends were 4 bases for V and 4 bases for J; bases not matched to a gene: 9. This CDR3 has 17 residues. CDR3: CASSLTSGGAGADTQYF. The CDR3 DNA sequence: TGTGCCAGCAGCCTTACTAGCGGGGGGGCCGGGGCAGATACGCAGTATTTT. Using reference TRBV9 and TRBJ2-3 for the parts outside the CDR3, the full variable domain is DSGVTQTPKHLITATGQRVTLRCSPRSGDLSVYWYQQSLDQGLQFLIQYYNGEERAKGNILERFSAQQFPDLHSELNLSSLELGDSALYFCASSLTSGGAGADTQYFGPGTRLTVL.

This rearrangement joins TRBV5-8 to TRBJ1-4; 9 nucleotides line up with TRBD1. CDR3 length equals 15 residues. V was pared by 2 bases and J by 6 bases, with 5 bases of the junction left unmatched. Germline-derived CDR1 and CDR2 are SGHTS and YDEGEE. The CDR3 DNA reads TGTGCCAGCAGCTTCGGAGACAGGGGGTATGAAAAACTGTTTTTT. Amino acid sequence: CASSFGDRGYEKLFF.

This clonotype appeared a few times. V gene TRBV7-3 combines with J gene TRBJ2-2; no clear D gene. The CDR3 contains 13 residues. Between the trimmed V and J ends, which lost 5 bases and 3 bases, there was a span of 7 bases. Looked up from germline, CDR1 is SGHTA and CDR2 is FQGTGA. The CDR3 DNA is TGTGCCAGCAGCCCTTCCTACACCGGGGAGCTGTTTTTT. This encodes CASSPSYTGELFF.

The chain employs TRBV28 and TRBJ1-2; the D gene is possibly TRBD1 (6 bases). Trimming left V 5 bases short and J 6 bases short, with 16 bases between. This CDR3 has 14 amino acids. CDR1 and CDR2 (germline): MDHEN, SYDVKM. The CDR3 nucleotides are TGTGCCAGCAGTCCGCCCCGGGGGGCTGATGGCTACACCTTC. Protein product: CASSPPRGADGYTF.

This clonotype was detected a few times. J is TRBJ2-1 and V is TRBV29-1; 13 nucleotides align to TRBD2. The V and J ends lost 6 bases and 8 bases, in that order; junction bases with no gene match: 4. This CDR3 contains 13 residues. From germline, CDR1 is SQVTM and CDR2 ANQGSEA. CDR3 sequence reads: CSVTSGGADEQFF. The DNA of the CDR3 is TGCAGCGTAACTAGCGGGGGGGCGGATGAGCAGTTCTTC.

The genes are TRBV20-1 and TRBJ1-4; no clear D. V was cut by 3 bases and J by 8 bases, with 7 bases left in between. CDR1 is DFQATT, CDR2 SNEGSKA, per germline (reference sequence). The CDR3 runs 11 residues. CDR3 protein: CSASPTEKLFF. Here the CDR3 DNA reads TGCAGTGCTAGCCCGACGGAAAAACTGTTTTTT.

Ten or more counts support this clonotype. The CDR3 nucleotides are TGTGCCAGCAGTCCCCGCCCAAGCTCTGGGGCCAACGTCCTGACTTTC. It codes for CASSPRPSSGANVLTF. The chain is built from TRBV6-2 or TRBV6-3 and TRBJ2-6; D call uncertain. Germline V gene lookup returns CDR1 MNHEY and CDR2 SVGEGT. Trimming removed 5 bases at V and 0 bases at J, with 11 bases between. CDR3 length: 16 amino acids.

The sample holds a few counts of this clonotype. The J gene is TRBJ2-6, the V gene TRBV11-2; tentatively, D is TRBD1 (6 bases). The CDR3 runs 15 residues. Looked up from germline, CDR1 is SGHAT and CDR2 is FQNNGV. Trimming stripped 6 bases from V and 2 bases from J, with 11 bases between. This chain's CDR3 is CASSPNRAGANVLTF. In DNA, the CDR3 is TGTGCCAGCAGTCCTAACAGGGCTGGGGCCAACGTCCTGACTTTC.